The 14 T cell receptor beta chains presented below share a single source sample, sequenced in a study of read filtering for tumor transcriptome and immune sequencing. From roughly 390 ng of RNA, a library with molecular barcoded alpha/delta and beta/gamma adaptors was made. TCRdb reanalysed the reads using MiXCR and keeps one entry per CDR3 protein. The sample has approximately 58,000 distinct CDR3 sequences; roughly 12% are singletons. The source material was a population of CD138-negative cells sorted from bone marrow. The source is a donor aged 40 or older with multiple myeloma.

CDR3 loop: CASSPRQARTGANVLTF. The DNA of the CDR3 is TGTGCCAGCAGCCCACGACAGGCTAGAACCGGGGCCAACGTCCTGACTTTC. The chain combines TRBV9 with TRBJ2-6, with a weak D call TRBD1 (6 bases). The CDR3 has 17 amino acids. Germline V gives CDR1 SGDLS, CDR2 YYNGEE. V lost 4 bases to trimming and J lost 4 bases, with 18 bases between them.

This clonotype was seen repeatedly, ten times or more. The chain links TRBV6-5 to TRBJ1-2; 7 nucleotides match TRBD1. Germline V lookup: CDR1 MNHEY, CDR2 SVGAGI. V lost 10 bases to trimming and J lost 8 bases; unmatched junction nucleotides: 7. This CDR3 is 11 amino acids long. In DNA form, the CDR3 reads TGTGCCACCGGACAGGTTGGAGGCTACACCTTC. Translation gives CATGQVGGYTF.

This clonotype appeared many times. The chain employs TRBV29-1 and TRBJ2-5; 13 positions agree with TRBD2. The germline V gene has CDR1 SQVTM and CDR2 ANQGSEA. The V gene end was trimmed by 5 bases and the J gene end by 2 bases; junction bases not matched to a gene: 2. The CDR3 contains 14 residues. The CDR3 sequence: CSVRLAGGQETQYF. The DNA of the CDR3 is TGCAGCGTTAGACTAGCGGGGGGACAAGAGACCCAGTACTTC.

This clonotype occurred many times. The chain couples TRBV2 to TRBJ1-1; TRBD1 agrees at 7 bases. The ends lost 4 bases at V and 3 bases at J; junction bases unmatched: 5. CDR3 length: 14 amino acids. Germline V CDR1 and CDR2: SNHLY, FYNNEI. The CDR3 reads CASSGQGMDTEAFF. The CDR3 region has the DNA TGTGCCAGCAGTGGACAGGGCATGGACACTGAAGCTTTCTTT.

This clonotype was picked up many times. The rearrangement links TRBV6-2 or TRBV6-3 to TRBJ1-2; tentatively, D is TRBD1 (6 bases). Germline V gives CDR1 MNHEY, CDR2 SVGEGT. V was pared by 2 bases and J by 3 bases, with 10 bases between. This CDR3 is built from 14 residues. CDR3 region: CASSYPTGYYGYTF. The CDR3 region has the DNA TGTGCCAGCAGTTACCCGACAGGTTACTATGGCTACACCTTC.

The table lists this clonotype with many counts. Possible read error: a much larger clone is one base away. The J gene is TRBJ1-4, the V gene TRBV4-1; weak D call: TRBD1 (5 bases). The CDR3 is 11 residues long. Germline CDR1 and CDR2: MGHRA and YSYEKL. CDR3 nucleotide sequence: TGCGCCAGCAGCCTAAGGGGAAAACGGTTTTTT. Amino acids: CASSLRGKRFF.

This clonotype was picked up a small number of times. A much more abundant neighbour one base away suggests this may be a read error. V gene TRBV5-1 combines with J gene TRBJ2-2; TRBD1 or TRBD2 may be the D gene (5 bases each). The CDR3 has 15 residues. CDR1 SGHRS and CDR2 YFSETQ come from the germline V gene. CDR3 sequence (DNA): TGCGCCAGCAGTTTGGACACGCAGAACACCGGGGAGCTGGTTTTT. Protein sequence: CASSLDTQNTGELVF.

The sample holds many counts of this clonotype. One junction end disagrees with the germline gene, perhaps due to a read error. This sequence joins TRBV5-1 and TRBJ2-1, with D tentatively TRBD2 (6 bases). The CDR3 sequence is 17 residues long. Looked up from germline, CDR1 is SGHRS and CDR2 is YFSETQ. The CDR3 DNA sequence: TGCGCCAGCAGGGGGGGTCCCCCAGGTCCCTTTTACAATGGGCAGTTCTTC. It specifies CASRGGPPGPFYNGQFF.

This CDR3 reads CASSPPPTPGQPNWAYGYTF. For the CDR3, the DNA is TGTGCCAGCAGCCCGCCCCCCACACCGGGTCAACCTAACTGGGCCTATGGCTACACCTTC. The chain carries TRBV3-1 and TRBJ1-2; D is ambiguous. Germline CDR1 and CDR2: LGHDT and YNNKEL (reference sequence). This CDR3 is 20 amino acids long. V dropped 4 bases and J dropped 4 bases, with 31 bases sitting between them.

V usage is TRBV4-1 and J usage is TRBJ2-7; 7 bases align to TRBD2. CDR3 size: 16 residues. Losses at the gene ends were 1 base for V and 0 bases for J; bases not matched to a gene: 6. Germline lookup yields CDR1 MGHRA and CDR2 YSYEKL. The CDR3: CASSQAGASGSYEQYF. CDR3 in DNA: TGCGCCAGCAGCCAAGCCGGGGCTAGCGGCTCCTACGAGCAGTACTTC.

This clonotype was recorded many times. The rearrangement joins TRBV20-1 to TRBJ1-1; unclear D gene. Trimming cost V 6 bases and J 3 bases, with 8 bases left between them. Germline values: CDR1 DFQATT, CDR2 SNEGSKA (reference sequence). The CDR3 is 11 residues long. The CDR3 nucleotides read TGCAGTGCGGGGTCGGACACTGAAGCTTTCTTT. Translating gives CSAGSDTEAFF.

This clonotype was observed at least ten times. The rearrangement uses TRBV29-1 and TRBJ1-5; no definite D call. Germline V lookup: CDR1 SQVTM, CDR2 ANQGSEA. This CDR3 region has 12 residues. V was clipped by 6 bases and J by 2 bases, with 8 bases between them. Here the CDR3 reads CSVGGGNQPQHF. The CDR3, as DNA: TGCAGCGTAGGAGGAGGCAATCAGCCCCAGCATTTT.

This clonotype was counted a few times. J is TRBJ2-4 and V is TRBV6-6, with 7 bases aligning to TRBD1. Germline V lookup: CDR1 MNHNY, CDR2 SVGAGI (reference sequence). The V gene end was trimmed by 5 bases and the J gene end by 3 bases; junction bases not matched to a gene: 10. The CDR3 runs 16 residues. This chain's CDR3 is CASSRGQKLSKNIQYF. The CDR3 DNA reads TGTGCCAGCAGTCGGGGACAGAAATTAAGCAAAAACATTCAGTACTTC.

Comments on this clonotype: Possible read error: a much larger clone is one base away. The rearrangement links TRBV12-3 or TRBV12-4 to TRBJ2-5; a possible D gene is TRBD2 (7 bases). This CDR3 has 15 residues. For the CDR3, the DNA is TGTGCCAGCGGTTTAGATTGGGGGGGCTTCGAGACCCAGTACTTC. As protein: CASGLDWGGFETQYF.